These T cell receptor beta chains were read from a single sample in a study of blood T cell repertoires in COVID-19. Assay used: immunoSEQ multiplex PCR; TCRdb lists only in-frame clones, some missing. The table records under 300,000 clones, about 90% of them present only once. Sequencing used peripheral blood. The receptors were gathered from a woman aged 25 to 39 with COVID-19, enrolled during active disease. CDR3s include the opening cysteine and the closing phenylalanine or tryptophan. D genes are given only for firm matches. Clone sizes are given selectively: once, few, many, or a class where the clone is expanded.

J gene | V gene | clone size | D gene | CDR3 DNA | CDR3 protein
TRBJ2-7 | TRBV7-9 | - | - | TGTGCCAGCAGCTTCCATGCTACGGACGAGCAGTACTTC | CASSFHATDEQYF
TRBJ1-5 | TRBV6-1 | - | TRBD1 | TGTGCCAGCAGTGAGCGGGACAGCCCATATAGCAATCAGCCCCAGCATTTT | CASSERDSPYSNQPQHF
TRBJ2-7 | TRBV2 | - | - | TGTGCCAGCAGTCTCGCACCACCGATAGCCTACGAGCAGTACTTC | CASSLAPPIAYEQYF
TRBJ2-5 | TRBV29-1 | - | TRBD2 | TGCAGCGGATTAGCGGGGGGTGAGACCCAGTACTTC | CSGLAGGETQYF
TRBJ1-4 | TRBV6-6 | - | - | TGTGCCAGCAACTTAGGGGGGGGCGTAGCTAATGAAAAACTGTTTTTT | CASNLGGGVANEKLFF
TRBJ2-2 | TRBV6-1 | once | - | TGTGCCAGCAGTGAAGTCGGGTTGTGGACCGGGGAGCTGTTTTTT | CASSEVGLWTGELFF
TRBJ2-3 | TRBV5-1 | - | - | TGCGCCAGCAGCAAAGAGACAGATACGCAGTATTTT | CASSKETDTQYF
TRBJ2-1 | TRBV28 | - | - | TGTGCCAGCGACGACCCAAGGGGGTCCTACAATGAGCAGTTCTTC | CASDDPRGSYNEQFF
TRBJ1-1 | TRBV11-2 | - | - | TGTGCCAGCAGCTTGGGCCCTGAAGCTTTCTTT | CASSLGPEAFF
TRBJ1-2 | TRBV5-5 | - | - | TGTGCCAGCAGTCAACAGGGTAACTATGGCTACACCTTC | CASSQQGNYGYTF
TRBJ1-4 | TRBV6-5 | - | - | TGTGCCAGCAGGGGGAGGGGCGCAACTAATGAAAAACTGTTTTTT | CASRGRGATNEKLFF
TRBJ1-2 | TRBV2 | - | - | TGTGCCAGCACCGCATCCGACGCCGGACTAAACTATGGCTACACCTTC | CASTASDAGLNYGYTF
TRBJ1-6 | TRBV3-1/TRBV3-2 | once | - | TGTGCCAGCAGCTACCGGAGCTCCTATAATTCACCCCTCCACTTT | CASSYRSSYNSPLHF
TRBJ1-1 | TRBV5-1 | many | TRBD1 | TGCGCCAGCAGCTTTCAGGGGGCGTTGGGCACTGAAGCTTTCTTT | CASSFQGALGTEAFF
TRBJ2-5 | TRBV10-3 | - | - | TGTGCCATCGGGTTAGCAATACCAGAGACCCAGTACTTC | CAIGLAIPETQYF
TRBJ1-1 | TRBV25-1 | - | TRBD1 | TGTGCCAGCAGCCTGACAGGGGAAACTGAAGCTTTCTTT | CASSLTGETEAFF
TRBJ1-6 | TRBV29-1 | once | - | TGCAGCGCCGGGAACTCTTATAATTCACCCCTCCACTTT | CSAGNSYNSPLHF
TRBJ1-2 | TRBV28 | - | TRBD1 | TGTGCCAGCAGTGCACAGGGGGCAGTAGATCGGTATGGCTACACCTTC | CASSAQGAVDRYGYTF
TRBJ1-6 | TRBV5-1 | - | - | TGCGCCAGCAGCTTGGGAGGACAAGGCGATTCACCCCTCCACTTT | CASSLGGQGDSPLHF
TRBJ1-3 | TRBV11-2 | - | - | TGTGCCAGCAGCCCTGGACAGATGAGCTCTGGAAACACCATATATTTT | CASSPGQMSSGNTIYF
TRBJ2-5 | TRBV5-8 | - | - | TGTGCCAGCAGCGGGCGGCACAGGGTACAAGAGACCCAGTACTTC | CASSGRHRVQETQYF
TRBJ2-7 | TRBV5-1 | once | - | TGCGCCAGCAGCCCAGGCCAGGCAACCTACGAGCAGTACTTC | CASSPGQATYEQYF
TRBJ2-7 | TRBV28 | - | - | TGTGCCAGCAGTCCCCCCGCAGCGATAGACTACGAGCAGTACTTC | CASSPPAAIDYEQYF
TRBJ1-4 | TRBV11-1 | - | TRBD1 | TGTGCCAGCAGCTTAGGCCGCGGGACAGGGGGGAAACTGTTTTTT | CASSLGRGTGGKLFF
TRBJ2-2 | TRBV11-3 | - | - | TGTGCCAGCAGCTTAGACCCAGATAACACCGGGGAGCTGTTTTTT | CASSLDPDNTGELFF
TRBJ2-2 | TRBV5-1 | few | TRBD1 | TGCGCCAGCAAGAGGACAGGGGCGAACACCGGGGAGCTGTTTTTT | CASKRTGANTGELFF
TRBJ2-5 | TRBV4-1 | - | - | TGCGCCAGCAGCCCCGGGGAGTACCAAGAGACCCAGTACTTC | CASSPGEYQETQYF
TRBJ2-1 | TRBV5-1 | - | - | TGCGCCAGCAGTCCCGCGCGCGGGGTGAGCTCCTACAATGAGCAGTTCTTC | CASSPARGVSSYNEQFF
TRBJ1-6 | TRBV10-3 | - | - | TGTGCCACCTCCCCGGGACAAAGAAATTCACCCCTCCACTTT | CATSPGQRNSPLHF
TRBJ1-1 | TRBV5-1 | - | TRBD1 | TGCGCCAGCAGCTCCGGACAGGGAAGGGCCACTGAAGCTTTCTTT | CASSSGQGRATEAFF
TRBJ2-2 | TRBV7-9 | - | - | TGTGCCAGCAGCTTAAATCCTGCAGTCACCGGGGAGCTGTTTTTT | CASSLNPAVTGELFF
TRBJ1-4 | TRBV10-1 | - | - | TGCGCCGAACAGGGTTTAACTAATGAAAAACTGTTTTTT | CAEQGLTNEKLFF
TRBJ1-1 | TRBV19 | - | - | TGTGCCAGTAGTGTTGGGGGGATAATGAACACTGAAGCTTTCTTT | CASSVGGIMNTEAFF
TRBJ2-1 | TRBV14 | - | TRBD2 | TGTGCCAGCAGCCAACTAAAGGGCGGGGGGCAGTTCTTC | CASSQLKGGGQFF
TRBJ1-2 | TRBV27 | - | TRBD1 | TGTGCCAGCAGTTCTGGACAGGGTGTCTATGGCTACACCTTC | CASSSGQGVYGYTF
TRBJ2-7 | TRBV4-1 | few | - | TGCGCCAGCAGCCAGGTCTCCTCCGGGGGATACTACGAGCAGTACTTC | CASSQVSSGGYYEQYF
TRBJ2-7 | TRBV11-2 | once | - | TGTGCCAGCAGCTTGGGGGGGCCTGCCTACGAGCAGTACTTC | CASSLGGPAYEQYF
TRBJ2-1 | TRBV11-2 | few | TRBD2 | TGTGCCAGCAGCTCGCGGACTAGCGGGGTTAGCTCCTACAATGAGCAGTTCTTC | CASSSRTSGVSSYNEQFF
TRBJ2-7 | TRBV5-1 | - | - | TGCGCCAGCAGCCCCGACACCTTAAGCTCCTACGAGCAGTACTTC | CASSPDTLSSYEQYF
TRBJ1-1 | TRBV20-1 | once | TRBD1 | TGCAGTGCTAGTACGGGACAGGGGTCCTCTATGAACACTGAAGCTTTCTTT | CSASTGQGSSMNTEAFF
TRBJ2-4 | TRBV20-1 | - | TRBD2 | TGCAGTGCTAGTCTAGCGGGGGGGCCCAAAAACATTCAGTACTTC | CSASLAGGPKNIQYF
TRBJ2-5 | TRBV5-1 | once | - | TGCGCCAGCAGCCCCCGGACAGCTATTCTCCAAGAGACCCAGTACTTC | CASSPRTAILQETQYF
TRBJ2-1 | TRBV7-9 | - | TRBD1 | TGTGCCAGCAGCTTGACTCCGGGACAGGGTTTGGATGAGCAGTTCTTC | CASSLTPGQGLDEQFF
TRBJ2-5 | TRBV3-1/TRBV3-2 | - | - | TGTGCCAGCAGCCAAGAAAGGAGGTGGAACTCTCAAGAGACCCAGTACTTC | CASSQERRWNSQETQYF
TRBJ2-3 | TRBV5-5 | once | TRBD2 | TGTGCCAGCAGCTTGAGCGGGGGGACAGATACGCAGTATTTT | CASSLSGGTDTQYF
TRBJ1-4 | TRBV5-1 | - | - | TGCGCCAGCAGCTTGGATATTGCAACTAATGAAAAACTGTTTTTT | CASSLDIATNEKLFF
TRBJ1-5 | TRBV6-5 | - | - | TGTGCCAGCAGGGTCGACAGAAGTAGCAATCAGCCCCAGCATTTT | CASRVDRSSNQPQHF
TRBJ2-7 | TRBV5-1 | - | TRBD1 | TGCGCCAGCAGCCCTACGACAGGGGGGGGTTACGAGCAGTACTTC | CASSPTTGGGYEQYF
TRBJ1-2 | TRBV9 | - | - | TGTGCCAGCACCGCTAACTATGGCTACACCTTC | CASTANYGYTF
TRBJ1-1 | TRBV3-1/TRBV3-2 | medium-sized | - | TGTGCCAGCAGCCAAGCAAAGAACACTGAAGCTTTCTTT | CASSQAKNTEAFF
TRBJ2-2 | TRBV9 | - | TRBD1 | TGTGCCAGCAGCGCCCCGACAGGGGTAGTCACCGGGGAGCTGTTTTTT | CASSAPTGVVTGELFF
TRBJ2-7 | TRBV6-2/TRBV6-3 | - | TRBD2 | TGTGCCAGCAGTTACGGGCTAGCGGAATACGAGCAGTACTTC | CASSYGLAEYEQYF
TRBJ1-1 | TRBV6-4 | - | - | TGTGCCAGCAGCCCCTTGCAAGGGGTTTGGTACACTGAAGCTTTCTTT | CASSPLQGVWYTEAFF
TRBJ2-7 | TRBV15 | few | - | TGTGCCACCAGCAGAGACGGGACTCAATTCTACGAGCAGTACTTC | CATSRDGTQFYEQYF
TRBJ1-1 | TRBV28 | once | TRBD1 | TGTGCCAGCACCCCCCGACAGGGTTTCTTCTTT | CASTPRQGFFF
TRBJ2-7 | TRBV5-1 | - | - | TGCGCCAGCAGCACCGGGGACTCCTCCTACGAGCAGTACTTC | CASSTGDSSYEQYF
TRBJ1-1 | TRBV6-5 | - | TRBD1 | TGTGCCAGCAATCCCGGACAGGTAAACACTGAAGCTTTCTTT | CASNPGQVNTEAFF
TRBJ2-7 | TRBV29-1 | - | TRBD2 | TGCAGCGTTGACGGGGGGGACCGGGGGCCTGGGCAGTACTTC | CSVDGGDRGPGQYF
TRBJ2-5 | TRBV28 | - | - | TGTGCCAGCAGTTTATTAGTTGGGGCGCGATACCAAGAGACCCAGTACTTC | CASSLLVGARYQETQYF